A single sample gave rise to the 31 T cell receptor beta chains below, sequenced in a study of blood T cell repertoires in COVID-19. TCRdb keeps only in-frame clones here, not all; method: immunoSEQ multiplex PCR. The sample has fewer than 45,000 clones, almost 90% seen once. The specimen sequenced was peripheral blood. Receptor source: a human donor in a cohort sampled during active COVID-19.

This clone was detected once. The chain joins TRBV10-1 to TRBJ2-2, with D possibly being TRBD1 (6 bases). This CDR3 has 13 residues. Trimming stripped 5 bases from V and 6 bases from J, with 10 bases between. Germline CDR1 is WNHNN and CDR2 is SYGVQD (reference sequence). The CDR3 DNA reads as TGCGCCAGCAGTAGTCAGGGGTCCGGGGAGCTGTTTTTT. Translating it yields CASSSQGSGELFF.

The genes are TRBV5-6 and TRBJ2-2; no definite D call. CDR3 length equals 14 residues. Per the germline V gene, CDR1 is SGHDT and CDR2 is YYEEEE. Trimming shortened V by 4 bases and J by 7 bases, and 14 bases separated the two germline ends. As DNA, the CDR3 is TGTGCCAGCAGCACCTGGTCCATCGGCGGGGAGCTGTTTTTT. It yields the protein CASSTWSIGGELFF.

The chain couples TRBV10-3 to TRBJ1-5; the D gene is possibly TRBD1 (5 bases). The CDR3 length is 15 residues. V was trimmed by 4 bases and J by 1 base, leaving 11 bases between them. CDR1 and CDR2 (germline): ENHRY, SYGVKD. The CDR3 DNA is TGTGCCATCAGTGGCGCGGAGGGGAGCAATCAGCCCCAGCATTTT. This sequence encodes CAISGAEGSNQPQHF.

The CDR3 DNA is TGCGCCAGCAGCCAAGACCGTCGATTCGACAGGTTCCCCACCAATGAGCAGTTCTTC. As protein: CASSQDRRFDRFPTNEQFF. The V call is TRBV4-3, the J call TRBJ2-1, with a tentative D call TRBD1 (6 bases). Trimming cost V 0 bases and J 6 bases, with 24 bases left between them. From germline, CDR1 is LGHNA and CDR2 YSLEER. The CDR3 runs 19 residues.

The chain recombines TRBV2 with TRBJ1-5; perhaps TRBD1 as D (5 bases). Trimming stripped 8 bases from V and 2 bases from J, with 19 bases between. CDR3 length: 16 residues. Germline CDR1 SNHLY, CDR2 FYNNEI. The CDR3 sequence is CASLAAARGGNQPQHF. In nucleotides, the CDR3 is TGTGCCAGCCTTGCAGCCGCAAGGGGTGGCAATCAGCCCCAGCATTTT.

V gene TRBV7-2 combines with J gene TRBJ2-5; 9 nucleotides match TRBD2. Germline CDR1 and CDR2: SGHTA and FQGNSA. V lost 7 bases to trimming and J lost 5 bases; unmatched junction nucleotides: 5. The CDR3 is 13 residues long. The chain's CDR3 is CASKRGAQETQYF. The CDR3 DNA reads as TGTGCCAGCAAGCGGGGGGCGCAGGAGACCCAGTACTTC.

The chain carries TRBV5-1 and TRBJ1-4; weak D call: TRBD1 (6 bases). The germline V gene encodes CDR1 SGHRS and CDR2 YFSETQ. Trimming removed 4 bases from V and 4 bases from J, with 20 bases in between. CDR3 length: 17 residues. Here the CDR3 DNA reads TGCGCCAGCAGCACAGTAGGGCTAGGACAGCTTAATGAAAAACTGTTTTTT. Encoded protein: CASSTVGLGQLNEKLFF.

This chain joins TRBV11-2 and TRBJ1-2; D gene uncertain. Trimming took off 1 base at V and 8 bases at J, with 11 bases between the two ends. The CDR3 has 13 residues. Germline assignment: CDR1 SGHAT and CDR2 FQNNGV. The CDR3 DNA reads TGTGCCAGCAGCTTAGGAGGGAGTGAAGGCTACACCTTC. It yields the protein CASSLGGSEGYTF.

The V gene is TRBV4-2, the J gene TRBJ2-5; TRBD2 matches 11 bases. CDR3 size: 19 residues. The V gene's germline CDR1 is LGHNA and CDR2 YNFKEQ. The V and J ends lost 1 base and 0 bases, in that order; junction bases with no gene match: 10. This CDR3 reads CASSQGSGLAGGYQETQYF. CDR3 DNA sequence: TGTGCCAGCAGCCAAGGGTCGGGTCTAGCGGGGGGCTACCAAGAGACCCAGTACTTC.

This chain links TRBV24-1 with TRBJ1-5; the match to TRBD1 covers 8 bases. V lost 10 bases, J lost 5 bases, and 6 bases stayed unmatched. Germline V gene data show CDR1 as KGHDR and CDR2 as SFDVKD. This CDR3 has 13 residues. The CDR3, as DNA: TGTGCCACGGCAGGGGGCCGGGATCAGCCCCAGCATTTT. Its protein product is CATAGGRDQPQHF.

The V gene is TRBV10-3, the J gene TRBJ1-1; D perhaps matches TRBD1 (5 bases). The CDR3 length is 15 residues. Germline-derived CDR1 and CDR2 are ENHRY and SYGVKD. V gave up 2 bases and J gave up 5 bases, with 15 bases separating them. The CDR3 protein is CAISENGAGKTEAFF. CDR3 nucleotides: TGTGCCATCAGTGAGAATGGAGCAGGGAAAACTGAAGCTTTCTTT.

The chain links TRBV7-9 to TRBJ1-1, with D possibly TRBD1 on 6 matching bases. Germline CDR1 SEHNR, CDR2 FQNEAQ (reference sequence). The CDR3 covers 15 residues. V was trimmed by 6 bases and J by 4 bases, leaving 18 bases between them. CDR3: CASRLAGAVGTEAFF. CDR3 sequence (DNA): TGTGCCAGCAGGTTGGCAGGGGCGGTTGGCACTGAAGCTTTCTTT.

The chain has TRBV19 and TRBJ1-1; the D is unclear. The CDR3 has 14 amino acids. The germline V gene encodes CDR1 LNHDA and CDR2 SQIVND (reference sequence). Trimming left V 3 bases short and J 0 bases short, with 8 bases between. The CDR3 DNA follows: TGTGCCAGTAGTATTTCCAGGTTGAACACTGAAGCTTTCTTT. Translating it yields CASSISRLNTEAFF.

The genes are TRBV9 and TRBJ2-3, with 10 bases identical to TRBD2. This CDR3 spans 15 amino acids. The germline gives CDR1 SGDLS, CDR2 YYNGEE. V lost 7 bases to trimming and J lost 8 bases; unmatched junction nucleotides: 13. The CDR3 region has the DNA TGTGCCAGCCAGGCTAGCGGGGGCCCGGAGGGTACGCAGTATTTT. It specifies CASQASGGPEGTQYF.

This clone was seen a single time. This sequence joins TRBV6-2 or TRBV6-3 and TRBJ2-7; TRBD1 aligns across 8 bases. This CDR3 region has 16 residues. Germline V gene lookup returns CDR1 MNHEY and CDR2 SVGEGT. Trimming took 4 bases from V and 3 from J; bases not matched to a gene: 11. The CDR3 loop is CASSSTRQGAFYEQYF. DNA of the CDR3: TGTGCCAGCAGTTCAACCCGCCAGGGGGCGTTCTACGAGCAGTACTTC.

The chain recombines TRBV3-1 (or the pseudogene TRBV3-2) with TRBJ1-1; 7 nucleotides align to TRBD1. Germline V gives CDR1 LGHDT, CDR2 YNNKEL (reference sequence). Trimming removed 0 bases from V and 11 bases from J; junction bases left unmatched: 12. The CDR3 runs 15 residues. The CDR3 sequence is CASSQDLRDQGVAFF. The CDR3 bases are TGTGCCAGCAGCCAAGACCTCCGGGACCAGGGGGTGGCTTTCTTT.

The chain links TRBV19 to TRBJ1-5, with a weak D call TRBD1 (5 bases). The CDR3 extends over 13 amino acids. Trimming took off 6 bases at V and 11 bases at J, with 17 bases between the two ends. Germline lookup yields CDR1 LNHDA and CDR2 SQIVND (reference sequence). CDR3 in amino acids: CASSKGVWEAQHF. CDR3 coding DNA: TGTGCCAGTAGCAAAGGGGTCTGGGAGGCCCAGCATTTT.

The chain combines TRBV10-2 with TRBJ1-2; D might be TRBD1 (6 bases). Looked up from germline, CDR1 is WSHSY and CDR2 is SAAADI. With 3 bases removed from V and 2 bases from J, the gap between germline ends came to 7 bases. The CDR3 runs to 13 residues. CDR3 sequence (DNA): TGCGCCAGCAGTGATGACAGGAACTATGGCTACACCTTC. Residues: CASSDDRNYGYTF.

The rearrangement links TRBV6-5 to TRBJ2-3; TRBD2 aligns across 12 bases. Germline lookup yields CDR1 MNHEY and CDR2 SVGAGI. J lost 7 bases, V lost 6 bases, and 8 bases had no gene match. This CDR3 spans 15 amino acids. Here the CDR3 DNA reads TGTGCCAGCAGCCTCACTAGCGGGGGGTTATATACGCAGTATTTT. It is translated as CASSLTSGGLYTQYF.

The chain carries TRBV10-2 and TRBJ1-4; 9 bases fit TRBD1. V lost 7 bases, J lost 8 bases, and 5 bases stayed unmatched. CDR1 WSHSY and CDR2 SAAADI come from the germline V gene. The length of the CDR3 is 13 residues. The CDR3 DNA reads TGCGCCAGCACAGGGACAGGGAGAGAAAAACTGTTTTTT. Translation gives CASTGTGREKLFF.

The count of this clone is one. This chain links TRBV30 with TRBJ2-1, with a weak D call TRBD1 (6 bases). Germline V gives CDR1 GTSNPN, CDR2 SVGIG (reference sequence). The CDR3 has 14 amino acids. V lost 3 bases, J lost 7 bases, and 16 bases lay in between. The CDR3 DNA reads TGTGCCTGGAGGGATTATCAGGGGAGTAATGAGCAGTTCTTC. The encoded protein is CAWRDYQGSNEQFF.

This clone came up a few times. The chain links TRBV27 to TRBJ1-6, with a weak D call TRBD1 (5 bases). Germline V gene data show CDR1 as MNHEY and CDR2 as SMNVEV (reference sequence). Trimming pared 6 bases from V and 7 bases from J, leaving 19 bases between. The CDR3 extends over 16 amino acids. The CDR3 DNA follows: TGTGCCAGCAGAACTTATATGACGGGGGGGAATTCACCCCTCCACTTT. This codes for CASRTYMTGGNSPLHF.

The chain couples TRBV9 to TRBJ2-5, with 9 bases lining up with TRBD2. This CDR3 contains 18 residues. Per germline, CDR1 SGDLS and CDR2 YYNGEE. Losses at the gene ends were 0 bases for V and 2 bases for J; bases not matched to a gene: 11. The CDR3 region has the DNA TGTGCCAGCAGCGTAGATGGTAGCGGGGGTCGACTTCAAGAGACCCAGTACTTC. Protein: CASSVDGSGGRLQETQYF.

The chain joins TRBV7-6 to TRBJ2-1; D might be TRBD1 (5 bases). CDR3 size: 15 residues. The germline V and J ends were trimmed by 2 bases and 5 bases, with 13 bases remaining between them. Per germline, CDR1 SGHVS and CDR2 FNYEAQ. The CDR3 nucleotides read TGTGCCAGCAGCTTAAGGGGTGGCACGGACAATGAGCAGTTCTTC. It codes for CASSLRGGTDNEQFF.

The rearrangement links TRBV12-3 or TRBV12-4 to TRBJ1-6, with D hard to call. The CDR3 covers 13 residues. The ends were cut back, 4 bases at V and 8 bases at J, with 9 bases in the middle. The CDR3 DNA reads TGTGCCAGCAGTTCGGCAGGTTATTCACCCCTCCACTTT. This gives the protein CASSSAGYSPLHF.

V gene TRBV7-9 combines with J gene TRBJ1-4; 8 bases are a match to TRBD1. CDR3 length: 17 residues. CDR1 is SEHNR and CDR2 is FQNEAQ in the germline V gene (reference sequence). Germline trimming cut 4 bases from V and 3 bases from J; bases unmatched to any gene: 10. The CDR3 nucleotides are TGTGCCAGCAGCTCGTTCAGGGGGCGCTTAGCTAATGAAAAACTGTTTTTT. This encodes CASSSFRGRLANEKLFF.

The chain employs TRBV2 and TRBJ2-3, with TRBD1 as a possible D gene (5 bases). This CDR3 spans 13 amino acids. Trimming stripped 8 bases from V and 2 bases from J, with 11 bases between. The germline V gene has CDR1 SNHLY and CDR2 FYNNEI. The CDR3 nucleotides read TGTGCCAGCGGGGCAGGGCCCACAGATACGCAGTATTTT. Its protein is CASGAGPTDTQYF.

The chain is built from TRBV3-1 (or the pseudogene TRBV3-2) and TRBJ1-5; D uncertain. Deletions cut 1 base from V and 9 bases from J, with 13 bases between. From germline, CDR1 is LGHDT and CDR2 YNNKEL (reference sequence). The CDR3 loop spans 14 amino acids. The CDR3 sequence: CASSQGPQRGPQHF. CDR3 nucleotides: TGTGCCAGCAGCCAAGGCCCCCAACGAGGGCCCCAGCATTTT.

This clone was seen only a few times. The rearrangement joins TRBV7-2 to TRBJ2-2, with 7 bases that match TRBD1. Germline V lookup: CDR1 SGHTA, CDR2 FQGNSA. There are 17 residues in the CDR3. The V and J ends lost 4 bases and 1 base, in that order; junction bases with no gene match: 9. The chain's CDR3 is CASSSTPGQLNTGELFF. The CDR3 DNA sequence: TGTGCCAGCAGCTCTACTCCGGGACAGCTGAACACCGGGGAGCTGTTTTTT.

This rearrangement joins TRBV7-2 to TRBJ2-3; 10 bases are shared with TRBD2. The J segment lost 2 bases and the V segment lost 2 bases, leaving 4 bases of the junction unmatched. Germline-derived CDR1 and CDR2 are SGHTA and FQGNSA. The CDR3 totals 16 residues. The CDR3 sequence is CASSLLAGGSTDTQYF. In nucleotides, the CDR3 is TGTGCCAGCAGCTTATTAGCGGGGGGTTCCACAGATACGCAGTATTTT. The entire variable domain, with the rest obtained from reference TRBV7-2 and TRBJ2-3, is as follows: GAGVSQSPSNKVTEKGKDVELRCDPISGHTALYWYRQSLGQGLEFLIYFQGNSAPDKSGLPSDRFSAERTGGSVSTLTIQRTQQEDSAVYLCASSLLAGGSTDTQYFGPGTRLTVL.

The V gene is TRBV2, the J gene TRBJ1-2, with D tentatively TRBD1 (6 bases). The CDR3 extends over 17 amino acids. Germline values: CDR1 SNHLY, CDR2 FYNNEI. V was trimmed by 7 bases and J by 3 bases, leaving 24 bases between them. CDR3: CASTERGILLTYYGYTF. CDR3 nucleotide sequence: TGTGCCAGCACCGAAAGGGGGATCCTCCTAACCTACTATGGCTACACCTTC.